This T cell receptor beta chain derives from a study of blood T cells in healthy people across ages. Per the germline V gene, CDR1 is MDHEN and CDR2 is SYDVKM. The CDR3 totals 14 residues. V gave up 6 bases and J gave up 6 bases; unmatched junction bases: 5. The authors ran a second PCR of 7 to 11 cycles using a sample-barcoded 5' primer and a J-beta primer mix. Each cDNA molecule carried a tag from a template-switch adaptor that contained 12 random nucleotides. Individual samples furnished no less than 2.5 million CDR3-containing paired-end reads apiece. TCRdb re-analysed the 5' RACE reads in MiXCR, keeping a single row per CDR3 protein. Of around 650,000 distinct CDR3 sequences in the sample, roughly 43% were seen once. PBMCs numbering at least 6 million were isolated per sample. At least ten counts were recorded for this clonotype.

Source material: blood. The receptor was derived from a man aged 80 or over in good health. The chain couples TRBV28 to TRBJ1-5, with TRBD1 matching over 10 bases. Written as DNA, the CDR3 is TGTGCCAGCAGCCAGGGACAGGGGACTCAGCCCCAGCATTTT. Translated, it gives CASSQGQGTQPQHF.